The next 10 T cell receptor beta chains were all read from a single sample in a study of spatial heterogeneity in lung cancer. Broader study findings: Counts that tracked tumor mutation counts were those of expanded intratumoral alpha and beta TCRs.

TCRdb re-called the 5' RACE reads through MiXCR, storing one row per CDR3 protein. The repertoire has a few thousand distinct CDR3 sequences, around 20% of them found once; the top ten carry 9.5%. Time point indicated: sample taken at primary tumor resection. Their target antigens are unknown. Sequencing used lung tumor tissue, obtained at surgery. The receptors originated from a male donor with early-stage non-small cell lung cancer.

This clonotype was seen a few times. The chain is built from TRBV12-3 or TRBV12-4 and TRBJ2-3; D may be TRBD2 (5 bases). V lost 4 bases and J 2 bases, leaving 19 bases between the germline ends. The CDR3 covers 17 residues. CDR3 nucleotide sequence: TGTGCCAGCAGTTCATCGCTGCTTAGCGTATTCACAGATACGCAGTATTTT. It specifies CASSSSLLSVFTDTQYF.

Ten or more counts support this clonotype. CDR3 nucleotide sequence: TGTGCCAGCGGGGAAGGACTAGCGGGCTTGCAAGAGACCCAGTACTTC. Residues: CASGEGLAGLQETQYF. This sequence joins TRBV27 and TRBJ2-5, with 11 bases aligning to TRBD2. Germline V CDR1 and CDR2: MNHEY, SMNVEV (reference sequence). The CDR3 contains 16 residues. V was pared by 8 bases and J by 2 bases, with 10 bases of the junction left unmatched.

This clonotype is deemed medium-sized. The chain employs TRBV4-1 and TRBJ2-1; TRBD1 aligns across 10 bases. The ends lost 1 base at V and 4 bases at J; junction bases unmatched: 4. CDR3 size: 16 residues. In germline, CDR1 is MGHRA, CDR2 YSYEKL. The CDR3 DNA reads TGCGCCAGCAGCCAAGGGACAGGGGGTTCTTACAATGAGCAGTTCTTC. As protein: CASSQGTGGSYNEQFF.

This clonotype is judged medium-sized. The rearrangement links TRBV4-1 to TRBJ1-2; possibly TRBD1 for D (5 bases). The CDR3 has 16 amino acids. Between the trimmed V and J ends, which lost 0 bases and 4 bases, there was a span of 15 bases. Per the germline V gene, CDR1 is MGHRA and CDR2 is YSYEKL. The CDR3 spells CASSQDRPEGFYGYTF. DNA for the CDR3: TGCGCCAGCAGCCAAGATAGGCCAGAGGGGTTCTATGGCTACACCTTC.

By proportion, this clonotype is large (0.1 to 1%). V is TRBV7-8 and J is TRBJ2-3; 7 nucleotides agree with TRBD2. J gave up 4 bases and V 4 bases, and 8 bases lay outside the gene matches. The CDR3 is 15 amino acids. Germline V lookup: CDR1 SGHVS, CDR2 FQNEAQ. CDR3: CASSSGGRGADTQYF. The CDR3 nucleotides are TGTGCCAGCAGCTCCGGGGGGAGAGGGGCAGATACGCAGTATTTT.

By share, this clonotype ranks as medium-sized. V gene TRBV6-5 combines with J gene TRBJ1-1, with 7 positions matching TRBD1. Germline V gene data show CDR1 as MNHEY and CDR2 as SVGAGI. V shed 5 bases and J 1 base; nucleotides not matched to a gene: 7. This CDR3 is built from 15 residues. The CDR3 is CASSADRRPNTEAFF. Written as DNA, the CDR3 is TGTGCCAGCAGTGCGGACAGGAGACCGAACACTGAAGCTTTCTTT.

This clonotype was seen at least ten times. One end of the junction varies from germline; a read error may be responsible. The chain combines TRBV15 with TRBJ2-6; D ambiguous. Per germline, CDR1 LNHNV and CDR2 YYDKDF (reference sequence). This CDR3 is 16 amino acids long. The CDR3 nucleotides are TGTGCCACCAACAGAGGTTCATTAGGTCGTGCCAACGTCCTGACTTTC. It codes for CATNRGSLGRANVLTF.

This clonotype rates as medium-sized (0.01 to 0.1%). The gene calls are TRBV6-5 and TRBJ2-1; 13 bases align to TRBD2. CDR1 is MNHEY, CDR2 SVGAGI, per germline. V gave up 2 bases and J gave up 8 bases; unmatched junction bases: 18. This CDR3 spans 20 amino acids. The CDR3 sequence: CASSYGLGLAGAPGKDEQFF. The CDR3 DNA reads TGTGCCAGCAGTTACGGACTTGGACTAGCGGGAGCCCCGGGTAAAGATGAGCAGTTCTTC.

Within the sample, this clonotype is medium-sized. The chain uses TRBV27 and TRBJ2-7; no reliable D call. CDR3 length: 13 residues. Trimming stripped 3 bases from V and 6 bases from J, with 12 bases between. The germline V gene encodes CDR1 MNHEY and CDR2 SMNVEV (reference sequence). Here the CDR3 reads CASSFVGDTEQYF. CDR3 coding DNA: TGTGCCAGCAGTTTTGTGGGTGATACCGAGCAGTACTTC.

This clonotype is labeled medium-sized. J is TRBJ2-6 and V is TRBV4-1; no clear D. With 3 bases removed from V and 4 bases from J, the gap between germline ends came to 7 bases. Germline V gene data show CDR1 as MGHRA and CDR2 as YSYEKL. The CDR3 sequence is 14 residues long. CDR3 sequence reads: CASSHSPGANVLTF. In DNA form, the CDR3 reads TGCGCCAGCAGCCATTCCCCCGGGGCCAACGTCCTGACTTTC.